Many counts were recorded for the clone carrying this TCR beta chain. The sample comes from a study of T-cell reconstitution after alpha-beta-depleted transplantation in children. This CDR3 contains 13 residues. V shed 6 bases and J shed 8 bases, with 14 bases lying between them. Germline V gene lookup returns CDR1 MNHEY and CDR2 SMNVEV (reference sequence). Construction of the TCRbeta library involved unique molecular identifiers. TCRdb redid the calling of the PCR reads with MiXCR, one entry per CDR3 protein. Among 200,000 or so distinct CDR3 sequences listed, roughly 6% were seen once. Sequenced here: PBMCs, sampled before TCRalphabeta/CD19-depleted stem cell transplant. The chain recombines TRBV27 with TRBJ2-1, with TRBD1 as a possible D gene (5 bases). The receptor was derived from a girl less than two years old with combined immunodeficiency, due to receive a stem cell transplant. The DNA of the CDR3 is TGTGCCAGCAGGATCGATTGGGGCGATGAGCAGTTCTTC. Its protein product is CASRIDWGDEQFF.